The source of this TCR beta chain is a study of cytomegalovirus exposure and HLA in healthy donors. Study-wide background: Within the Caucasian-associated ancestry cluster were more than 75% of the roughly 400 genotyped donors.

Points on this clone: Its specificity is not known.

Vbeta (60) and Jbeta (13) primers were used in the PCR. Assay used: immunoSEQ multiplex PCR; TCRdb lists only in-frame clones, some missing. In total, the table holds some 20,000 clones. General study points: In a later analysis, DRB1 alleles had the most associated TCRs; HLA-C alleles the fewest. Sequencing artifact likely explains a cluster of highly shared sequence variants.

The germline V and J ends were trimmed by 3 bases and 5 bases, with 25 bases remaining between them. Germline V gene lookup returns CDR1 SNHLY and CDR2 FYNNEI. This CDR3 has 18 residues. The TCR comes from a man between 60 and 70 years old in good health and CMV-seropositive. The sample taken for sequencing was PBMCs. The V and J genes are TRBV2 and TRBJ2-5, with D maybe TRBD2 (6 bases). CDR3 sequence: CASSEGVVRYFGGETQYF. Here the CDR3 DNA reads TGTGCCAGCAGTGAGGGCGTAGTTCGGTATTTTGGAGGGGAGACCCAGTACTTC.